This T cell receptor beta chain was profiled in a study of blood T cell repertoires in COVID-19. Study-level information: T cells, B-cell-depleted T cells, or PBMCs supplied cDNA or gDNA.

This clone occurred once. Germline assignment: CDR1 LGHDT and CDR2 YNNKEL (reference sequence). V was pared by 4 bases and J by 0 bases, with 9 bases between. This CDR3 is 14 amino acids long. Original methodology: Reference gene primers were amplified, and this amplification served to estimate nucleated cell counts. Measured with immunoSEQ multiplex PCR; TCRdb has only the in-frame clones, and not every one. The V and J calls and clone size come from that table; D and trimming were worked out from the DNA. The sample lists approximately 180,000 clones, over 75% occurring once. The sequenced sample consisted of peripheral blood. The clonotype was recovered from a human donor with active or convalescent COVID-19. The donor label of this sample is uncertain. The V gene is TRBV3-1 (or the pseudogene TRBV3-2), the J gene TRBJ1-2, with unresolved D. For the CDR3, the DNA is TGTGCCAGCAGCCCGGCGGCCGCTAACTATGGCTACACCTTC. Its translation: CASSPAAANYGYTF.